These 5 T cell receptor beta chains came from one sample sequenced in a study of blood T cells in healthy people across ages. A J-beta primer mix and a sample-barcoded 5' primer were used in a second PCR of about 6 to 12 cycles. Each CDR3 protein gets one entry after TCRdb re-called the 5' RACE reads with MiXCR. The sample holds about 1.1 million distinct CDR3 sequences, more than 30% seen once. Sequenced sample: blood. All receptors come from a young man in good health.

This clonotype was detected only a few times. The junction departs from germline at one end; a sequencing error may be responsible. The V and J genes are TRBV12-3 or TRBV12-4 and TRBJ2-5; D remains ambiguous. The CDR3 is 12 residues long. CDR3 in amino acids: CASSLPQGTQYF. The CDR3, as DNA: TGTGCCAGCAGTTTACCCCAAGGGACCCAGTACTTC.

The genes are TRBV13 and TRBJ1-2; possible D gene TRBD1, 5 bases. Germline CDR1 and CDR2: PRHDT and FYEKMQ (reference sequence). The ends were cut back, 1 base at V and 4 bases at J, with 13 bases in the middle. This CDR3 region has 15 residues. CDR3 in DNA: TGTGCCAGCAGCTTAGACAGGACGGAATCCTATGGCTACACCTTC. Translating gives CASSLDRTESYGYTF.

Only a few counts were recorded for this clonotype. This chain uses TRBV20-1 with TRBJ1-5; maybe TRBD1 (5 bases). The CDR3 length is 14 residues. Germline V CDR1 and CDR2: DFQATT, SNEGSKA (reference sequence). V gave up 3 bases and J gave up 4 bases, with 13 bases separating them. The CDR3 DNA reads TGCAGTGCTAGCCTGGGACCGACTAATCAGCCCCAGCATTTT. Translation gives CSASLGPTNQPQHF.

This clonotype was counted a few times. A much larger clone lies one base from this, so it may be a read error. The CDR3 DNA follows: TGTGCCAGCAGCGTAGGGACTGACAATCAGCCCCAGCATTTT. Protein sequence: CASSVGTDNQPQHF. The chain combines TRBV7-8 with TRBJ1-5, with a possible D match to TRBD1 (5 bases). Germline V lookup: CDR1 SGHVS, CDR2 FQNEAQ. The germline V and J ends were trimmed by 5 bases and 3 bases, with 11 bases remaining between them. CDR3 size: 14 residues. Full variable domain (rest looked up from reference TRBV7-8 and TRBJ1-5): GAGVSQSPRYKVAKRGQDVALRCDPISGHVSLFWYQQALGQGPEFLTYFQNEAQLDKSGLPSDRFFAERPEGSVSTLKIQRTQQEDSAVYLCASSVGTDNQPQHFGDGTRLSIL.

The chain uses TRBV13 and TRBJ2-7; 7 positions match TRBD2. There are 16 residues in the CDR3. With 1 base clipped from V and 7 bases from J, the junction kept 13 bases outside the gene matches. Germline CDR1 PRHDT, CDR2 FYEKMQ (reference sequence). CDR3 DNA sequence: TGTGCCAGCAGCTTAGACCGCGGCGGGGACTACAATGAGCAGTACTTC. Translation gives CASSLDRGGDYNEQYF.